This T cell receptor beta chain was sequenced for a study of T cell clones after liver transplantation. On the study more broadly: Patients counted as tolerant after at least one year off all immunosuppression, enzymes not exceeding twice normal. Study results and limitations: Post-transplant, graft-donor-reactive CD4 TCRbeta sequences in blood dropped significantly in 5 of 8 subjects. Conclusions were preliminary, with small, heterogeneous patient groups. Low donor cell numbers restricted donor-reactive repertoire measurement in two subjects.

About this clone itself: Its antigen is still unknown.

TCRdb keeps only in-frame clones here, not all; method: immunoSEQ multiplex PCR. The sample has roughly 70,000 clones, about four fifths seen once. With 6 bases removed from V and 0 bases from J, the gap between germline ends came to 6 bases. The CDR3 sequence is 13 residues long. CDR1 and CDR2 (germline): MDHEN, SYDVKM. This TCR derives from a human donor who received a liver transplant. This specimen consisted of CD4+ T cells from blood, obtained before liver transplant. The chain uses TRBV28 and TRBJ1-3, with no clear D. CDR3 DNA sequence: TGTGCCAGCAGCAGTTCCTCTGGAAACACCATATATTTT. Its protein product is CASSSSSGNTIYF.